This T cell receptor beta chain was sequenced during a study of post-analysis software for immune sequencing data. In the study overall: Several disease courses (relapsing-remitting, secondary progressive and progressive-relapsing) of multiple sclerosis were included. Study-wide points: Patients had higher frequencies than controls of a handful of TRBV segments, including TRBV5-6, TRBV5-1 and TRBV20-1. Under F measure analysis, samples from one preparation batch co-clustered strongly. Controls had significantly higher normalized Chao1 diversity than multiple sclerosis patients.

Looked up from germline, CDR1 is SGHRS and CDR2 is YFSETQ. Unmatched junction bases numbered 8, after V lost 2 bases and J lost 7 bases. The CDR3 covers 14 residues. This clonotype showed up just once. The target antigen is unknown. Carried by the TCR beta cDNA libraries were unique molecular identifiers. Some 500,000 cDNA molecules were recovered from an input of roughly 0.95 to 11 million T cells. Each CDR3 protein gets one entry after TCRdb re-called the PCR reads with MiXCR. The table includes roughly 410,000 distinct CDR3 sequences, roughly 36% detected once. The TCR was taken from a girl aged 5 to 17 with multiple sclerosis. The J gene is TRBJ1-2, the V gene TRBV5-1; TRBD1 matches 7 bases. What was sequenced was blood. The CDR3 nucleotides read TGCGCCAGCAGCTTAACAGGGGAAGTAGGTGGCTACACCTTC. Encoded protein: CASSLTGEVGGYTF.